What follows describes a single T cell receptor beta chain. Its antigen is not identified. The source of the sample is a study of cytomegalovirus exposure and HLA in healthy donors. Amplification used 60 Vbeta primers and 13 Jbeta primers. Generated by immunoSEQ multiplex PCR, the TCRdb table keeps only in-frame clones and is missing some. This sample yields approximately 150,000 clones, of which just under 75% are seen a single time; 1.5% to 2% belongs to the top ten. This cohort consisted of healthy bone marrow donors. V lost 3 bases to trimming and J lost 2 bases, with 7 bases between them. The CDR3 sequence is 13 residues long. Germline V gene sequence: CDR1 PRHDT, CDR2 FYEKMQ (reference sequence). Findings of the study overall: Cytomegalovirus association was assigned to over 150 TCR beta chains. Later analysis placed DRB1 highest and HLA-C lowest in TCR association rates, which differed by HLA locus.

The receptor was derived from a woman aged 18-29 years in good health and CMV-seronegative. The rearrangement uses TRBV13 and TRBJ1-1; a weak D match, TRBD1 (5 bases). The sequencing input was PBMCs. The CDR3 spells CASSLGHNTEAFF. The CDR3 DNA reads TGTGCCAGCAGCTTGGGGCACAACACTGAAGCTTTCTTT.